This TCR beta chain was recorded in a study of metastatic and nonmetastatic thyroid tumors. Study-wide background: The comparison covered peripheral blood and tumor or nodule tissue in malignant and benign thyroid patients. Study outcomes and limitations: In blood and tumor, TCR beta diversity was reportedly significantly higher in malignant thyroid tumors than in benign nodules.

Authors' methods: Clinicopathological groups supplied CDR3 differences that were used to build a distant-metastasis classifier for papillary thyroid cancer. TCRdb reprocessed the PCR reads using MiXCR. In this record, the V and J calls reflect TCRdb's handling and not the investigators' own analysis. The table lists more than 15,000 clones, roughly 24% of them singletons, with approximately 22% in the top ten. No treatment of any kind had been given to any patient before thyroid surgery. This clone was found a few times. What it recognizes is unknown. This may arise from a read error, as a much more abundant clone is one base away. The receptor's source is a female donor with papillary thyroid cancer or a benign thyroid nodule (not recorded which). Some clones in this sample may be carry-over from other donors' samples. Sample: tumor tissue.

Here the CDR3 reads CASGAGGWRGETQYF. The CDR3, as DNA: TGTGCCAGCGGCGCGGGGGGCTGGAGGGGGGAGACCCAGTACTTC. V usage is TRBV2 and J usage is TRBJ2-5, with 8 bases lining up with TRBD2. V trimming: 8 bases; J trimming: 5 bases; junction bases outside the gene matches: 13. This CDR3 region has 15 residues. Germline-derived CDR1 and CDR2 are SNHLY and FYNNEI.